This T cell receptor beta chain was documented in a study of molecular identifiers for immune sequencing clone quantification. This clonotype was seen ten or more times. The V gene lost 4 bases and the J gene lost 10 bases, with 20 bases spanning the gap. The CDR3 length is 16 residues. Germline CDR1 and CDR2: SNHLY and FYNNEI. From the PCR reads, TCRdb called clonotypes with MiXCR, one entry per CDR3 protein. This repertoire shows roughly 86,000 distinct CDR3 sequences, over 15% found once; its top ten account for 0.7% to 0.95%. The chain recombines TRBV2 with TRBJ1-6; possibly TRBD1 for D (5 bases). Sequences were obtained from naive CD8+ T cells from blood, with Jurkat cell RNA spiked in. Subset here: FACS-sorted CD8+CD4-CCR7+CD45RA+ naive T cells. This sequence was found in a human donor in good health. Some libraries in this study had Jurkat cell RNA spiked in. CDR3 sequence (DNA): TGTGCCAGCAGTGGGTCGCAGGGTCTGTTAGGCTCACCCCTCCACTTT. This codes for CASSGSQGLLGSPLHF.